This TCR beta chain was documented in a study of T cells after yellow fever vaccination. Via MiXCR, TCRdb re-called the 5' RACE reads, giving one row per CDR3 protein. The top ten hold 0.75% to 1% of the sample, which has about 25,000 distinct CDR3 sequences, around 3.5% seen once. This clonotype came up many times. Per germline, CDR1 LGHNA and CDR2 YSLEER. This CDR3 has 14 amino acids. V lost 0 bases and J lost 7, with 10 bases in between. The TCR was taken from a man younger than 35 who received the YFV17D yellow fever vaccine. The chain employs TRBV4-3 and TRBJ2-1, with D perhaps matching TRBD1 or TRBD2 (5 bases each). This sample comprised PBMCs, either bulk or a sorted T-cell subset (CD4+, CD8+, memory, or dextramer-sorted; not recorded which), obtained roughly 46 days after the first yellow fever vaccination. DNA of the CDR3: TGCGCCAGCAGCCAAGAGGGTTGGGGGAATGAGCAGTTCTTC. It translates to CASSQEGWGNEQFF.